The source of this TCR beta chain is a study of control samples from healthy donors and cancer patients. This clone has a single count. Clones were sequenced by immunoSEQ multiplex PCR, and TCRdb holds only the in-frame ones, with some missing. Of 100,000 or so clones in the sample, approximately 91% were seen once. The CDR3 extends over 15 amino acids. CDR1 MNHNY and CDR2 SVGAGI come from the germline V gene (reference sequence). J lost 5 bases, V lost 4 bases, and 8 bases had no gene match. The receptor was derived from a woman younger than 45 in good health. The sequenced sample was blood. This chain links TRBV6-6 with TRBJ2-7; 10 bases match TRBD2. The CDR3 region is CASSFLAGAANEQYF. The CDR3 nucleotides read TGTGCCAGCAGTTTTCTAGCGGGGGCGGCCAACGAGCAGTACTTC.